Below, 23 T cell receptor beta chains from the same sample are listed, as sequenced in a study of T cells after yellow fever vaccination. In TCRdb, the 5' RACE reads were re-called with MiXCR into one record per CDR3 protein. The table records 450,000 to 550,000 distinct CDR3 sequences, 20% to 25% of them present only once. The sequencing here drew on PBMCs, taken around 3 weeks after the first yellow fever vaccination. The origin of the receptors is a man in his late teens or twenties who received the YFV17D yellow fever vaccine.

The chain recombines TRBV28 with TRBJ2-7; D unresolved. Per the germline V gene, CDR1 is MDHEN and CDR2 is SYDVKM. There are 13 residues in the CDR3. V was pared by 3 bases and J by 7 bases, with 13 bases between. The chain's CDR3 is CASSLSPSREQYF. The CDR3 bases are TGTGCCAGCAGTTTGTCTCCAAGTAGAGAGCAGTACTTC.

The rearrangement links TRBV10-2 to TRBJ1-2; 9 bases map to TRBD1. Germline CDR1 WSHSY, CDR2 SAAADI. J gave up 6 bases and V 2 bases, and 10 bases lay outside the gene matches. This CDR3 is built from 16 residues. The CDR3 DNA is TGCGCCAGCAGTGAGACGCGAACCGGGACAGGGAATGGCTACACCTTC. Its protein is CASSETRTGTGNGYTF.

CDR3 sequence: CASSSLTGGAYEQYF. The DNA of the CDR3 is TGTGCCAGCAGTTCACTAACAGGGGGCGCCTACGAGCAGTACTTC. This chain uses TRBV28 with TRBJ2-7; 9 bases fit TRBD1. Losses at the gene ends were 4 bases for V and 2 bases for J; bases not matched to a gene: 6. The CDR3 is 15 amino acids. Germline-derived CDR1 and CDR2 are MDHEN and SYDVKM.

The chain joins TRBV6-2 or TRBV6-3 to TRBJ2-1; 9 positions match TRBD1. Germline lookup yields CDR1 MNHEY and CDR2 SVGEGT. Trimming removed 6 bases from V and 5 bases from J; junction bases left unmatched: 11. This CDR3 has 16 residues. CDR3 protein: CASRRRPGQGNNEQFF. CDR3 nucleotides: TGTGCCAGCAGGCGTCGACCGGGACAGGGAAACAATGAGCAGTTCTTC.

This chain uses TRBV7-2 with TRBJ2-7; 7 bases are shared with TRBD1. The CDR3 has 15 residues. Trimming took 5 bases from V and 6 from J; bases not matched to a gene: 13. Germline V gene lookup returns CDR1 SGHTA and CDR2 FQGNSA. CDR3 in amino acids: CASSQSTGAPLEQYF. In nucleotides, the CDR3 is TGTGCCAGCAGCCAAAGCACAGGGGCCCCCCTCGAGCAGTACTTC. The whole variable domain, filled in from reference TRBV7-2 and TRBJ2-7, reads GAGVSQSPSNKVTEKGKDVELRCDPISGHTALYWYRQSLGQGLEFLIYFQGNSAPDKSGLPSDRFSAERTGGSVSTLTIQRTQQEDSAVYLCASSQSTGAPLEQYFGPGTRLTVT.

The rearrangement uses TRBV28 and TRBJ2-6, with D possibly TRBD2 on 5 matching bases. CDR3 length: 16 amino acids. The V end lost 5 bases, the J end lost 0 bases, and 11 bases lay between the germline ends. Per germline, CDR1 MDHEN and CDR2 SYDVKM. The DNA of the CDR3 is TGTGCCAGCAGTCGAGGACTCAGCTCTGGGGCCAACGTCCTGACTTTC. Protein sequence: CASSRGLSSGANVLTF.

The rearrangement uses TRBV20-1 and TRBJ2-3; D is possibly TRBD2 (5 bases). CDR1 is DFQATT, CDR2 SNEGSKA, per germline (reference sequence). Trimming removed 0 bases from V and 0 bases from J, with 13 bases in between. This CDR3 region has 16 residues. The CDR3 bases are TGCAGTGCTAGAGATCCCGGACTGTCGAGCACAGATACGCAGTATTTT. Translated, it gives CSARDPGLSSTDTQYF.

This clonotype appeared once. CDR3 region: CASSLGGQPYGYTF. The CDR3 coding sequence is TGTGCCAGCAGCTTAGGTGGACAGCCCTATGGCTACACCTTC. The chain combines TRBV7-2 with TRBJ1-2; perhaps TRBD1 as D (6 bases). Germline loops: CDR1 SGHTA, CDR2 FQGNSA. V was cut by 1 base and J by 4 bases, with 10 bases left in between. The CDR3 spans 14 residues.

The sample holds many counts of this clonotype. A read error may account for a junction end that differs from germline. The CDR3, as DNA: TGCGCCAGCAGGCCTGGAAACAGGGGGCCCTTCCACTTC. Translating gives CASRPGNRGPFHF. The chain links TRBV5-1 to TRBJ1-2, with 9 bases aligning to TRBD1. The CDR3 runs 13 residues. Looked up from germline, CDR1 is SGHRS and CDR2 is YFSETQ.

This clonotype occurred once. This chain links TRBV15 with TRBJ1-1; TRBD1 is a possible D gene (5 bases). CDR1 LNHNV and CDR2 YYDKDF come from the germline V gene (reference sequence). V was pared by 6 bases and J by 4 bases, with 15 bases between. The CDR3 length is 14 residues. The CDR3 here is CATRLGRGPTEAFF. Written as DNA, the CDR3 is TGTGCCACCAGGTTGGGGCGGGGTCCCACTGAAGCTTTCTTT.

This clonotype was recorded a few times. This chain joins TRBV27 and TRBJ1-2; possibly TRBD1 for D (5 bases). This CDR3 has 14 amino acids. Germline CDR1 reads MNHEY; CDR2 reads SMNVEV (reference sequence). V dropped 6 bases and J dropped 2 bases, with 13 bases sitting between them. CDR3 amino acids: CASSATGTNYGYTF. The CDR3 DNA follows: TGTGCCAGCAGCGCCACCGGGACGAACTATGGCTACACCTTC.

This clonotype was found a few times. V is TRBV20-1 and J is TRBJ2-2, with 12 bases lining up with TRBD1. The CDR3 runs to 17 residues. V shed 3 bases and J 1 base; nucleotides not matched to a gene: 6. Per germline, CDR1 DFQATT and CDR2 SNEGSKA (reference sequence). The CDR3: CSARAGTGGWNTGELFF. CDR3 nucleotides: TGCAGTGCTAGGGCCGGGACAGGGGGCTGGAACACCGGGGAGCTGTTTTTT.

The chain couples TRBV6-2 or TRBV6-3 to TRBJ2-7; unclear D gene. The V and J ends lost 6 bases and 0 bases respectively, with 18 bases between them. This CDR3 has 16 residues. Germline loops: CDR1 MNHEY, CDR2 SVGEGT. CDR3 residues: CASRDHDTTSSYEQYF. The CDR3 DNA sequence: TGTGCCAGCAGGGACCACGATACTACCAGCTCCTACGAGCAGTACTTC.

The rearrangement joins TRBV13 to TRBJ2-7; TRBD2 aligns across 9 bases. The germline CDR1 and CDR2 sequences are PRHDT and FYEKMQ (reference sequence). CDR3 size: 13 residues. Unmatched junction bases numbered 5, after V lost 6 bases and J lost 5 bases. CDR3 sequence (DNA): TGTGCCAGCAGGCGGGGGGGCCGGCACGAGCAGTACTTC. It is translated as CASRRGGRHEQYF.

The chain links TRBV12-3 or TRBV12-4 to TRBJ2-7, with 9 bases lining up with TRBD1. There are 14 residues in the CDR3. V shed 6 bases and J 5 bases; nucleotides not matched to a gene: 8. DNA of the CDR3: TGTGCCAGCAGCGATCGGACAGGGGAGGACGAGCAGTACTTC. Its protein is CASSDRTGEDEQYF.

This clonotype was seen a handful of times. This CDR3 is CASSLYQGLRGEAFF. The CDR3 coding sequence is TGTGCCAGCAGTTTATACCAGGGTCTTCGGGGTGAAGCTTTCTTT. The rearrangement links TRBV27 to TRBJ1-1; TRBD1 might be the D (5 bases). Germline-derived CDR1 and CDR2 are MNHEY and SMNVEV (reference sequence). This CDR3 is 15 amino acids long. Trimming took off 1 base at V and 7 bases at J, with 16 bases between the two ends.

CDR3 residues: CASSFNGHTNYGYTF. CDR3 coding DNA: TGCGCCAGCAGCTTTAACGGACATACTAACTATGGCTACACCTTC. The chain carries TRBV5-1 and TRBJ1-2, with a possible D match to TRBD1 (5 bases). Trimming took off 2 bases at V and 0 bases at J, with 11 bases between the two ends. The CDR3 totals 15 residues. CDR1 SGHRS and CDR2 YFSETQ come from the germline V gene.

V usage is TRBV12-3 or TRBV12-4 and J usage is TRBJ1-5, with 7 bases matching TRBD1. V lost 2 bases, J lost 6 bases, and 1 base stayed unmatched. This CDR3 has 13 amino acids. The CDR3 spells CASSLTGAQPQHF. The CDR3, as DNA: TGTGCCAGCAGTTTAACAGGGGCTCAGCCCCAGCATTTT.

The chain couples TRBV29-1 to TRBJ1-1; 7 bases agree with TRBD1. The CDR3 is 15 amino acids. Losses at the gene ends were 3 bases for V and 1 base for J; bases not matched to a gene: 8. Germline V lookup: CDR1 SQVTM, CDR2 ANQGSEA. The CDR3: CSVETGNGRNTEAFF. The CDR3 DNA sequence: TGCAGCGTTGAGACAGGGAATGGGCGGAACACTGAAGCTTTCTTT.

The genes are TRBV4-3 and TRBJ2-7; D possibly corresponds to TRBD2 (5 bases). This CDR3 has 15 residues. Germline values: CDR1 LGHNA, CDR2 YSLEER. V was pared by 1 base and J by 0 bases, with 10 bases between. DNA of the CDR3: TGCGCCAGCAGCCAAGGTTCGGGGAGCTCCTACGAGCAGTACTTC. Translation: CASSQGSGSSYEQYF.

This chain connects TRBV5-8 to TRBJ1-4; unclear D gene. The CDR3 has 13 amino acids. The V end was cut by 0 bases, the J end by 8 bases, with 8 bases between. Germline CDR1 and CDR2: SGHTS and YDEGEE. The CDR3 here is CASSLVGEEKLFF. The CDR3 DNA reads as TGTGCCAGCAGCTTGGTCGGGGAGGAAAAACTGTTTTTT. The entire variable domain, with the rest obtained from reference TRBV5-8 and TRBJ1-4, is as follows: EAGVTQSPTHLIKTRGQQATLRCSPISGHTSVYWYQQALGLGLQFLLWYDEGEERNRGNFPPRFSGRQFPNYSSELNVNALELEDSALYLCASSLVGEEKLFFGSGTQLSVL.

V usage is TRBV20-1 and J usage is TRBJ2-1; D uncertain. Germline V gene data show CDR1 as DFQATT and CDR2 as SNEGSKA (reference sequence). The ends were cut back, 4 bases at V and 0 bases at J, with 13 bases in the middle. The CDR3 covers 15 residues. The CDR3 nucleotides are TGCAGTGCTACACTTGTTGTTAGCTCCTACAATGAGCAGTTCTTC. Translating it yields CSATLVVSSYNEQFF.

This clonotype came up a few times. V gene TRBV18 combines with J gene TRBJ2-1, with D uncertain. The CDR3 contains 14 residues. Germline V gives CDR1 KGHSH, CDR2 LQKENI. Trimming took off 3 bases at V and 7 bases at J, with 13 bases between the two ends. The CDR3 protein is CASSPQIKENEQFF. CDR3 DNA: TGTGCCAGCTCACCCCAAATTAAGGAAAATGAGCAGTTCTTC.